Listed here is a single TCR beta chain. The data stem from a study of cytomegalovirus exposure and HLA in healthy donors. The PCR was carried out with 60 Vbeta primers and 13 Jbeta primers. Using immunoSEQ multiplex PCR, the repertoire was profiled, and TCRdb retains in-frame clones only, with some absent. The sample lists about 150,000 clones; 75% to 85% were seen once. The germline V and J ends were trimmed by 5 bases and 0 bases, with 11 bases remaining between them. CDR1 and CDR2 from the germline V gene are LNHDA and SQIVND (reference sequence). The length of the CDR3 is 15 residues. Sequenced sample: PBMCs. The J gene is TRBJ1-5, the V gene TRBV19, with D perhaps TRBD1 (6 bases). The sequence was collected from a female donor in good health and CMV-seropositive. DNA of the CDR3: TGTGCCAGTAGTCTCGACAGGTCTAGCAATCAGCCCCAGCATTTT. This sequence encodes CASSLDRSSNQPQHF.